The 7 T cell receptor beta chains below come from one sample, sequenced in a study of blood T cell repertoires in COVID-19. The repertoire was sequenced with immunoSEQ multiplex PCR; TCRdb's copy has only in-frame clones and lacks some. Of 200,000 to 300,000 clones in the sample, approximately 90% were seen once. The source material was peripheral blood. Receptors were obtained from a woman aged 40 to 50 who had recovered from COVID-19.

The J gene is TRBJ1-4, the V gene TRBV9; D not resolved. In germline, CDR1 is SGDLS, CDR2 YYNGEE. The V gene lost 0 bases and the J gene lost 0 bases, with 9 bases spanning the gap. This CDR3 spans 16 amino acids. CDR3 in DNA: TGTGCCAGCAGCGTAGGCCCGGGATCAACTAATGAAAAACTGTTTTTT. Protein product: CASSVGPGSTNEKLFF.

The rearrangement uses TRBV15 and TRBJ2-5; the match to TRBD1 covers 10 bases. Losses at the gene ends were 5 bases for V and 2 bases for J; bases not matched to a gene: 5. Germline V gene lookup returns CDR1 LNHNV and CDR2 YYDKDF (reference sequence). The CDR3 covers 15 residues. The CDR3 spells CATSGGTGVQETQYF. The CDR3 coding sequence is TGTGCCACCAGCGGTGGGACAGGGGTTCAAGAGACCCAGTACTTC.

The chain links TRBV19 to TRBJ2-1; TRBD1 matches at 8 bases. The CDR3 consists of 17 residues. J gave up 4 bases and V 1 base, and 9 bases lay outside the gene matches. Germline V lookup: CDR1 LNHDA, CDR2 SQIVND (reference sequence). CDR3 DNA: TGTGCCAGTAGTATAGGGACAGGGATCGGCCTATACAATGAGCAGTTCTTC. This gives the protein CASSIGTGIGLYNEQFF.

V and J are TRBV27 and TRBJ2-7; D unresolved. V lost 4 bases and J lost 0, with 22 bases in between. The CDR3 runs 18 residues. Looked up from germline, CDR1 is MNHEY and CDR2 is SMNVEV (reference sequence). CDR3 DNA sequence: TGTGCCAGCAGTTCCACTAAGGCCCAGCACCAGAGCTCCTACGAGCAGTACTTC. This sequence encodes CASSSTKAQHQSSYEQYF.

The genes are TRBV11-3 and TRBJ2-1; D uncertain. The germline V gene has CDR1 SGHNT and CDR2 YENEEA. Trimming shortened V by 5 bases and J by 1 base, and 6 bases separated the two germline ends. The CDR3 runs to 13 residues. The CDR3 loop is CASSRQSYNEQFF. The CDR3 DNA reads TGTGCCAGCAGCCGCCAGTCCTACAATGAGCAGTTCTTC. The entire variable domain, with the rest obtained from reference TRBV11-3 and TRBJ2-1, is as follows: EAGVVQSPRYKIIEKKQPVAFWCNPISGHNTLYWYLQNLGQGPELLIRYENEEAVDDSQLPKDRFSAERLKGVDSTLKIQPAELGDSAVYLCASSRQSYNEQFFGPGTRLTVL.

V and J are TRBV14 and TRBJ1-2; 11 nucleotides line up with TRBD1. This CDR3 region has 12 residues. Looked up from germline, CDR1 is SGHDN and CDR2 is FVKESK. Germline trimming cut 8 bases from V and 6 bases from J; bases unmatched to any gene: 2. For the CDR3, the DNA is TGTGCCAGCGGACAGGGGGCGAATGGCTACACCTTC. Protein sequence: CASGQGANGYTF.

The rearrangement joins TRBV9 to TRBJ1-2; perhaps TRBD1 as D (6 bases). The CDR3 is made up of 14 amino acids. With 0 bases removed from V and 2 bases from J, the gap between germline ends came to 8 bases. CDR1 is SGDLS, CDR2 YYNGEE, per germline. The CDR3 DNA reads as TGTGCCAGCAGCGTAGAGGGGGGGAACTATGGCTACACCTTC. Translating gives CASSVEGGNYGYTF.